The 12 T cell receptor beta chains listed next were all sequenced from one sample in a study of blood T cell repertoires in COVID-19. Measured with immunoSEQ multiplex PCR; TCRdb has only the in-frame clones, and not every one. The data show 30,000 to 35,000 clones, 87% seen once. Specimen: peripheral blood. The source of these receptors is a human donor in a cohort sampled during active COVID-19.

This chain uses TRBV7-3 with TRBJ2-1, with 7 bases matching TRBD1. J gave up 6 bases and V 6 bases, and 5 bases lay outside the gene matches. Germline CDR1 and CDR2: SGHTA and FQGTGA. The CDR3 has 13 amino acids. CDR3 protein: CASSSGTVNEQFF. The CDR3 DNA reads TGTGCCAGCAGTTCCGGGACAGTCAATGAGCAGTTCTTC.

The rearrangement uses TRBV12-3 or TRBV12-4 and TRBJ2-7; D is possibly TRBD1 (6 bases). The germline V and J ends were trimmed by 6 bases and 5 bases, with 11 bases remaining between them. CDR3 length equals 12 residues. CDR3 DNA: TGTGCCAGCAGACTCCGGACAGACGAGCAGTACTTC. Translated: CASRLRTDEQYF.

J is TRBJ2-3 and V is TRBV25-1; 9 bases fit TRBD1. Per germline, CDR1 MGHDK and CDR2 SYGVNS. The CDR3 sequence is 16 residues long. V was clipped by 4 bases and J by 3 bases; unmatched bases: 8. The CDR3 reads CASSVYRGRGTDTQYF. As DNA, the CDR3 is TGTGCCAGCAGTGTATACAGGGGGCGAGGGACAGATACGCAGTATTTT.

This rearrangement joins TRBV14 to TRBJ2-2; 7 nucleotides match TRBD1. The V gene end was trimmed by 5 bases and the J gene end by 4 bases; junction bases not matched to a gene: 4. The germline CDR1 and CDR2 sequences are SGHDN and FVKESK. The CDR3 is 14 residues long. CDR3 DNA: TGTGCCAGCAGCAAACAGGGGCTCACCGGGGAGCTGTTTTTT. As protein: CASSKQGLTGELFF.

The V and J genes are TRBV5-1 and TRBJ1-5; 11 nucleotides agree with TRBD1. The CDR3 has 15 amino acids. In germline, CDR1 is SGHRS, CDR2 YFSETQ. Trimming at V came to 3 bases and at J to 7 bases, leaving 6 bases not matched to a gene. The CDR3 loop is CASSSGTGGYQPQHF. The CDR3 DNA sequence: TGCGCCAGCAGCTCCGGGACAGGGGGTTACCAGCCCCAGCATTTT.

The V and J genes are TRBV7-2 and TRBJ2-1; 10 nucleotides agree with TRBD1. The CDR3 sequence is 15 residues long. Germline V gene lookup returns CDR1 SGHTA and CDR2 FQGNSA. Trimming at V came to 5 bases and at J to 9 bases, leaving 10 bases not matched to a gene. DNA for the CDR3: TGTGCCAGCAGCAGTCGGGGGACAGGGGTCGGTGAGCAGTTCTTC. Translating gives CASSSRGTGVGEQFF. Together with reference TRBV7-2 and TRBJ2-1, the CDR3 gives the full variable domain: GAGVSQSPSNKVTEKGKDVELRCDPISGHTALYWYRQSLGQGLEFLIYFQGNSAPDKSGLPSDRFSAERTGGSVSTLTIQRTQQEDSAVYLCASSSRGTGVGEQFFGPGTRLTVL.

The chain carries TRBV15 and TRBJ2-7; 7 bases agree with TRBD1. From germline, CDR1 is LNHNV and CDR2 YYDKDF (reference sequence). V was pared by 3 bases and J by 6 bases, with 8 bases of the junction left unmatched. This CDR3 has 14 residues. DNA for the CDR3: TGTGCCACCAGCAGCCGACAGGGCGCTCGCGAGCAGTACTTC. Its translation is CATSSRQGAREQYF.

The rearrangement joins TRBV10-3 to TRBJ2-3; 9 bases fit TRBD2. The length of the CDR3 is 15 residues. Trimming at V came to 6 bases and at J to 0 bases, leaving 4 bases not matched to a gene. CDR1 and CDR2 (germline): ENHRY, SYGVKD. The CDR3 is CAISIAGASTDTQYF. The CDR3 bases are TGTGCCATCAGCATAGCGGGGGCTAGCACAGATACGCAGTATTTT.

V gene TRBV7-2 combines with J gene TRBJ1-2; 12 bases align to TRBD1. With V trimmed by 3 bases and J by 8 bases, 4 bases remained unmatched. This CDR3 has 14 amino acids. Germline V gene sequence: CDR1 SGHTA, CDR2 FQGNSA. Here the CDR3 DNA reads TGTGCCAGCAGCTTCAGGGACAGGGGGCGAGGCTACACCTTC. It translates to CASSFRDRGRGYTF. Supplemented by reference TRBV7-2 and TRBJ1-2, the full variable domain reads GAGVSQSPSNKVTEKGKDVELRCDPISGHTALYWYRQSLGQGLEFLIYFQGNSAPDKSGLPSDRFSAERTGGSVSTLTIQRTQQEDSAVYLCASSFRDRGRGYTFGSGTRLTVV.

The chain couples TRBV6-5 to TRBJ2-7; D is unclear. CDR1 is MNHEY and CDR2 is SVGAGI in the germline V gene. This CDR3 comprises 15 residues. Between the trimmed V and J ends, which lost 0 bases and 0 bases, there was a span of 9 bases. CDR3 bases: TGTGCCAGCAGTTACTCGGCAGCGAGCTCCTACGAGCAGTACTTC. It specifies CASSYSAASSYEQYF.

The chain employs TRBV5-1 and TRBJ1-5; no definite D call. Germline-derived CDR1 and CDR2 are SGHRS and YFSETQ. The CDR3 is made up of 15 amino acids. The V end was cut by 1 base, the J end by 4 bases, with 12 bases between. The CDR3 protein is CASSLSVGPNQPQHF. The CDR3 DNA reads TGCGCCAGCAGCTTGTCGGTGGGCCCTAATCAGCCCCAGCATTTT.

J is TRBJ2-7 and V is TRBV28; 9 bases match TRBD1. The CDR3 has 14 amino acids. Germline CDR1 is MDHEN and CDR2 is SYDVKM. Trimming removed 4 bases from V and 1 base from J; junction bases left unmatched: 2. CDR3 sequence reads: CASSSQGASYEQYF. The CDR3 DNA follows: TGTGCCAGCAGTTCACAGGGGGCGTCCTACGAGCAGTACTTC.